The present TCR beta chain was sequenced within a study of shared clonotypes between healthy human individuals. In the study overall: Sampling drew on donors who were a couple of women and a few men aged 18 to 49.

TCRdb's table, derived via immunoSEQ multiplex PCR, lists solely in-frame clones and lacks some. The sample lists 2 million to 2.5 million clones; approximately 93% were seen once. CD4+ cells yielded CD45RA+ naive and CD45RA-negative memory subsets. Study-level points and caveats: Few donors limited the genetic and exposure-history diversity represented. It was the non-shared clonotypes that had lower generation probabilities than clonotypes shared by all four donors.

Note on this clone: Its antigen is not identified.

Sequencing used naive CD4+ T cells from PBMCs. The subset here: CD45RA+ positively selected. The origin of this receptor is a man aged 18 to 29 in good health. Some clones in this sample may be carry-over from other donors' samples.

CDR3 protein: CSVVETLAKNIQYF. The CDR3 DNA sequence: TGCAGCGTTGTAGAGACCCTAGCCAAAAACATTCAGTACTTC. V usage is TRBV29-1 and J usage is TRBJ2-4; unclear D gene. Trimming took 4 bases from V and 0 from J, leaving 10 bases between them. Germline CDR1 SQVTM, CDR2 ANQGSEA. There are 14 residues in the CDR3.